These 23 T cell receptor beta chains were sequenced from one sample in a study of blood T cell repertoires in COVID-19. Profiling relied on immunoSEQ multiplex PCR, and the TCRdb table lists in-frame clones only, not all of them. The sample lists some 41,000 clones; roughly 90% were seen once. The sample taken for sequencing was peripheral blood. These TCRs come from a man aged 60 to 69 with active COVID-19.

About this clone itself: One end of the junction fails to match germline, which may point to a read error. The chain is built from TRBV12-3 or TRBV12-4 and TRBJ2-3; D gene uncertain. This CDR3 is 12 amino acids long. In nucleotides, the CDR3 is TGTGCCAGCAGGTTAGGCGCAGATACGCAGTATTTT. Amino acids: CASRLGADTQYF.

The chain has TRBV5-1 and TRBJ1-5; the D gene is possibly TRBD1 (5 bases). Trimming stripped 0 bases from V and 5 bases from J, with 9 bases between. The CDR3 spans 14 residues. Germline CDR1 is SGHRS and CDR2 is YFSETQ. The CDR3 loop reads CASSLAGADQPQHF. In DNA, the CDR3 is TGCGCCAGCAGCTTGGCTGGGGCTGATCAGCCCCAGCATTTT. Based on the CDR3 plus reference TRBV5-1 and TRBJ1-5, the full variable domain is KAGVTQTPRYLIKTRGQQVTLSCSPISGHRSVSWYQQTPGQGLQFLFEYFSETQRNKGNFPGRFSGRQFSNSRSEMNVSTLELGDSALYLCASSLAGADQPQHFGDGTRLSIL.

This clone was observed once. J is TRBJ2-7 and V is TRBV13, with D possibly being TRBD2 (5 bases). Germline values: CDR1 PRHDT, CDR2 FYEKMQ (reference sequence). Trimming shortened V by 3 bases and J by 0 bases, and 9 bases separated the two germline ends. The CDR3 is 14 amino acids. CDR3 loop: CASSFAGISYEQYF. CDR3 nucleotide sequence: TGTGCCAGCAGCTTCGCCGGGATCTCCTACGAGCAGTACTTC. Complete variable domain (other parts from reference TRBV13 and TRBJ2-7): AAGVIQSPRHLIKEKRETATLKCYPIPRHDTVYWYQQGPGQDPQFLISFYEKMQSDKGSIPDRFSAQQFSDYHSELNMSSLELGDSALYFCASSFAGISYEQYFGPGTRLTVT.

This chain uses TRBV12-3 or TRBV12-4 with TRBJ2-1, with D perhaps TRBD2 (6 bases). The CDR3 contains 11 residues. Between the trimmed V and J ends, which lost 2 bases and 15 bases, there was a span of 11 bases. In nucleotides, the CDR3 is TGTGCCAGCAGTTTAAGCGGGCGTTCGTTCTTC. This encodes CASSLSGRSFF.

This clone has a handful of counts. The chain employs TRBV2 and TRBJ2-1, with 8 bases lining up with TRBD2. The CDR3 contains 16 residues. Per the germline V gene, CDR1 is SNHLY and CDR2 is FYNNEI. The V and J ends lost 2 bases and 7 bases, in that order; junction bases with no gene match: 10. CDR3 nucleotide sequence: TGTGCCAGCAGTGAATTCGGTAGCGGGGTGGCAAATGAGCAGTTCTTC. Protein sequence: CASSEFGSGVANEQFF. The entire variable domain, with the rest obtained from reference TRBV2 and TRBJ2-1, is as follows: EPEVTQTPSHQVTQMGQEVILRCVPISNHLYFYWYRQILGQKVEFLVSFYNNEISEKSEIFDDQFSVERPDGSNFTLKIRSTKLEDSAMYFCASSEFGSGVANEQFFGPGTRLTVL.

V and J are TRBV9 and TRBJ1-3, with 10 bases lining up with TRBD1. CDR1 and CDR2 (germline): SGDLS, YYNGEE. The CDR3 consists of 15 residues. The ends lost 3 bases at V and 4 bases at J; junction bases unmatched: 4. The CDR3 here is CASSGTGGPGNTIYF. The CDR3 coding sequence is TGTGCCAGCAGCGGGACAGGGGGTCCCGGAAACACCATATATTTT.

The CDR3 sequence is CASSQVAGLVVGEQYF. As DNA, the CDR3 is TGTGCCAGCAGCCAAGTAGCGGGACTAGTGGTGGGCGAGCAGTACTTC. The chain employs TRBV4-2 and TRBJ2-7; TRBD2 matches 8 bases. The V segment lost 1 base and the J segment 6 bases; nucleotides outside the gene matches: 11. Germline CDR1 and CDR2: LGHNA and YNFKEQ. This CDR3 region has 16 residues.

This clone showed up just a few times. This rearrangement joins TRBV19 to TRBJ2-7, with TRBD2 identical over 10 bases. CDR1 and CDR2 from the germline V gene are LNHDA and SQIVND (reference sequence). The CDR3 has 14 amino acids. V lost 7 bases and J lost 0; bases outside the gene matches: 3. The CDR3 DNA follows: TGTGCCAGTAAGAGACTAGCGGGCTCCTACGAGCAGTACTTC. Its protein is CASKRLAGSYEQYF.

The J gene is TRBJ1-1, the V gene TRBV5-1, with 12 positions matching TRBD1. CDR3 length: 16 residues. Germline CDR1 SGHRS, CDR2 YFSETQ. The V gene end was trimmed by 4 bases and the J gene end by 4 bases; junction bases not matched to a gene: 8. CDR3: CASSAGTGGDRTEAFF. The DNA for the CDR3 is TGCGCCAGCAGCGCGGGGACAGGGGGCGATCGCACTGAAGCTTTCTTT.

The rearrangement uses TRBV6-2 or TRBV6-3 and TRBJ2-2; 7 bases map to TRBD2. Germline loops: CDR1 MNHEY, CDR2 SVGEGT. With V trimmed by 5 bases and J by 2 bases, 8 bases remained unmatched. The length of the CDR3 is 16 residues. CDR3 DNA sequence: TGTGCCAGCAGTCGCCGAGGCGGGAGAAACACCGGGGAGCTGTTTTTT. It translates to CASSRRGGRNTGELFF.

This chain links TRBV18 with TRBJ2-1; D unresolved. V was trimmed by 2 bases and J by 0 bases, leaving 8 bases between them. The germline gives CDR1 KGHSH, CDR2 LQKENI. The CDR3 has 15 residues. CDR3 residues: CASSPAVGSYNEQFF. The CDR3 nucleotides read TGTGCCAGCTCACCAGCAGTTGGCTCCTACAATGAGCAGTTCTTC.

In DNA, the CDR3 is TGCGCCAGCAGCCAGTTCACTAGCGGGAGGTCCTACGAGCAGTACTTC. It yields the protein CASSQFTSGRSYEQYF. The chain employs TRBV4-1 and TRBJ2-7, with TRBD2 matching over 12 bases. V trimming: 3 bases; J trimming: 1 base; junction bases outside the gene matches: 4. Germline-derived CDR1 and CDR2 are MGHRA and YSYEKL. The CDR3 consists of 16 residues.

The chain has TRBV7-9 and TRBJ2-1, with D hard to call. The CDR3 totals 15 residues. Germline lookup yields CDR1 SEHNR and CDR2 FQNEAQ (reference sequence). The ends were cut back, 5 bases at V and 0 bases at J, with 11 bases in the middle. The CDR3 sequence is CASSAQVSSYNEQFF. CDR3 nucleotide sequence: TGTGCCAGCAGCGCTCAGGTGAGCTCCTACAATGAGCAGTTCTTC.

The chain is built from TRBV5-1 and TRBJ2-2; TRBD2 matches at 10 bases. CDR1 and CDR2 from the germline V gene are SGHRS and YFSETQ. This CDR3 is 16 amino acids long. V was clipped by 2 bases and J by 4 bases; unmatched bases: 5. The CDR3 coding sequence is TGCGCCAGCAGCTTCAAGGTAGCGGGAGGCACCGGGGAGCTGTTTTTT. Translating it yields CASSFKVAGGTGELFF.

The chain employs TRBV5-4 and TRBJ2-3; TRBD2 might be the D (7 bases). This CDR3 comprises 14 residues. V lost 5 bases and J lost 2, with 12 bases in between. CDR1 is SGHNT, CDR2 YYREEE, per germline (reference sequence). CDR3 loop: CASRRGGTTDTQYF. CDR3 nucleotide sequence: TGTGCCAGCAGGAGGGGGGGGACCACAGATACGCAGTATTTT.

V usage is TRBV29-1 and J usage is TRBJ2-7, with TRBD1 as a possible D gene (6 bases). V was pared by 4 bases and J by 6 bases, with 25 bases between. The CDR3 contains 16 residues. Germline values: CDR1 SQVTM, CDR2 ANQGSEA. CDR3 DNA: TGCAGCGTTGTGGTCCTATCTGGGGGCGTAAAGGGCGAGCAGTACTTC. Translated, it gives CSVVVLSGGVKGEQYF.

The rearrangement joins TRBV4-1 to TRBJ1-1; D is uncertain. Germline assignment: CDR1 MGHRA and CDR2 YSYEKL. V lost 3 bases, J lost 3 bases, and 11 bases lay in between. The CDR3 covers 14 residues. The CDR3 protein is CASSHQATDTEAFF. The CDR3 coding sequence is TGCGCCAGCAGCCACCAGGCTACGGACACTGAAGCTTTCTTT.

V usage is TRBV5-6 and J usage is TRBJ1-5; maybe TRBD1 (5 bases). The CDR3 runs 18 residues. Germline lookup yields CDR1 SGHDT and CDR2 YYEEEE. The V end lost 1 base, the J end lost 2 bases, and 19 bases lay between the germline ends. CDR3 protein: CASSLRWGVQGGNQPQHF. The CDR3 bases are TGTGCCAGCAGCTTGCGGTGGGGTGTTCAAGGGGGCAATCAGCCCCAGCATTTT. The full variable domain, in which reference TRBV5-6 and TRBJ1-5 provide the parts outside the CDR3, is DAGVTQSPTHLIKTRGQQVTLRCSPKSGHDTVSWYQQALGQGPQFIFQYYEEEERQRGNFPDRFSGHQFPNYSSELNVNALLLGDSALYLCASSLRWGVQGGNQPQHFGDGTRLSIL.

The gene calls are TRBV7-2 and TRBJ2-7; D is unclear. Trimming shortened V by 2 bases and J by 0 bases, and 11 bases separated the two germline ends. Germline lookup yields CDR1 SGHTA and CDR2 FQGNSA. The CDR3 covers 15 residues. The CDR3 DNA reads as TGTGCCAGCAGCTTATTCGATGGTAGCTCCTACGAGCAGTACTTC. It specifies CASSLFDGSSYEQYF.

The DNA of the CDR3 is TGCGCCAGCAGCCAAGAGGCTAGCTGGGGTACCGGGGAGCTGTTTTTT. Translated: CASSQEASWGTGELFF. The chain is built from TRBV4-3 and TRBJ2-2; D perhaps matches TRBD2 (5 bases). The germline V and J ends were trimmed by 0 bases and 5 bases, with 13 bases remaining between them. The CDR3 runs to 16 residues. Germline values: CDR1 LGHNA, CDR2 YSLEER.

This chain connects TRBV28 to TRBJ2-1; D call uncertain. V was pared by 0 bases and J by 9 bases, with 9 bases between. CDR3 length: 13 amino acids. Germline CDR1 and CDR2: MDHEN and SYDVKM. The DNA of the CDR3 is TGTGCCAGCAGTTTATGGGAAAGAGGTGAGCAGTTCTTC. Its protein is CASSLWERGEQFF.

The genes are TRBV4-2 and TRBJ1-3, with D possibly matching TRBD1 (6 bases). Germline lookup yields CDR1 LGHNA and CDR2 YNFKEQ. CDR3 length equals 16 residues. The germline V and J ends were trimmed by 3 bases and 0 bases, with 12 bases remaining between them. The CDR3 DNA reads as TGTGCCAGCAGCCAGCCGGGACAAACCTCTGGAAACACCATATATTTT. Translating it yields CASSQPGQTSGNTIYF.

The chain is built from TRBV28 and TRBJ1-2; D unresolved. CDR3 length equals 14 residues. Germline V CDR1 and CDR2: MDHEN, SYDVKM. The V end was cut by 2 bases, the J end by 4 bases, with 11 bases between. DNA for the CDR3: TGTGCCAGCAGTTTAGGTGGGCCCTCCTATGGCTACACCTTC. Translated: CASSLGGPSYGYTF.